These T cell receptor beta chains were read from a single sample in a study of blood T cell repertoires in COVID-19. Assay: immunoSEQ multiplex PCR; the TCRdb copy retains only in-frame clones and omits some. Altogether 29,000 or so clones are present, around nine tenths being singletons, with the ten largest covering more than 10%. Material for sequencing was peripheral blood. The receptors originated from a human donor in a cohort sampled during active COVID-19. The donor label of this sample is uncertain. CDR3s include the opening cysteine and the closing phenylalanine or tryptophan. A D gene is named only where the DNA matches it firmly. Where a row states a size, it is once, few, many or the class of an expanded clone; other rows omit it.

clone_size | d_call | j_call | v_call | cdr3_aa | cdr3_nt
. | . | TRBJ2-1 | TRBV5-5 | CASSRYHGDNEQFF | TGTGCCAGCAGCCGATACCACGGGGACAATGAGCAGTTCTTC
. | TRBD1 | TRBJ1-5 | TRBV5-6 | CASSPDRGQPQHF | TGTGCCAGCAGCCCGGACAGGGGTCAGCCCCAGCATTTT
. | . | TRBJ2-6 | TRBV10-3 | CAISESQGRRSSGANVLTF | TGTGCCATCAGTGAGTCTCAGGGTAGAAGATCTTCTGGGGCCAACGTCCTGACTTTC
. | TRBD2 | TRBJ2-3 | TRBV24-1 | CATSDFRASGSFADTQYF | TGTGCCACCAGTGATTTTCGGGCTAGCGGGAGCTTCGCAGATACGCAGTATTTT
. | . | TRBJ1-4 | TRBV5-1 | CASSLGGDNEKLFF | TGCGCCAGCAGCTTGGGAGGTGATAATGAAAAACTGTTTTTT
. | . | TRBJ1-2 | TRBV28 | CASTPPPGGLNYGYTF | TGTGCCAGCACACCCCCCCCGGGGGGGTTGAACTATGGCTACACCTTC
. | . | TRBJ2-3 | TRBV19 | CASTPRAARGTDTQYF | TGTGCCAGTACCCCGAGGGCGGCACGGGGCACAGATACGCAGTATTTT
. | TRBD1 | TRBJ2-7 | TRBV5-4 | CASSLALGQGAYEQYF | TGTGCCAGCAGCTTGGCGCTGGGGCAGGGGGCATACGAGCAGTACTTC
. | TRBD2 | TRBJ2-1 | TRBV10-2 | CASSDLRGRALNEQFF | TGCGCCAGCAGTGACCTTCGCGGGAGGGCCCTCAATGAGCAGTTCTTC
. | . | TRBJ2-1 | TRBV5-1 | CASSLALNNEQFF | TGCGCCAGCAGCTTGGCTCTTAACAATGAGCAGTTCTTC
. | . | TRBJ2-7 | TRBV7-8 | CASSLISYEQYF | TGTGCCAGCAGCTTAATTAGCTACGAGCAGTACTTC
. | TRBD2 | TRBJ2-7 | TRBV18 | CASSPTLAGAGEQYF | TGTGCCAGCTCACCGACACTAGCGGGAGCTGGAGAGCAGTACTTC
. | . | TRBJ2-3 | TRBV24-1 | CATSDVAGAGDTQYF | TGTGCCACCAGTGATGTGGCGGGGGCTGGAGATACGCAGTATTTT
. | . | TRBJ2-1 | TRBV5-1 | CASSLGRHSGVYNEQFF | TGCGCCAGCAGCTTGGGCAGGCATTCTGGTGTCTACAATGAGCAGTTCTTC
once | . | TRBJ2-6 | TRBV7-9 | CASSFGRAGANVLTF | TGTGCCAGCAGCTTCGGCAGGGCGGGGGCCAACGTCCTGACTTTC
. | . | TRBJ2-7 | TRBV2 | CASSEKQYYEQYF | TGTGCCAGCAGTGAAAAACAGTACTACGAGCAGTACTTC
. | TRBD2 | TRBJ2-1 | TRBV28 | CASRWTSKPNEQFF | TGTGCCAGCAGGTGGACTAGCAAGCCCAATGAGCAGTTCTTC
. | . | TRBJ2-1 | TRBV7-9 | CASSLGGASYNEQFF | TGTGCCAGCAGCTTAGGCGGAGCATCCTACAATGAGCAGTTCTTC
. | TRBD1 | TRBJ1-3 | TRBV3-1/TRBV3-2 | CASSQLDRGNTIYF | TGTGCCAGCAGCCAATTGGACAGGGGTAACACCATATATTTT
once | . | TRBJ1-2 | TRBV2 | CASSSTTNYGYTF | TGTGCCAGCAGTTCGACAACTAACTATGGCTACACCTTC
once | . | TRBJ2-7 | TRBV5-1 | CASTPGGYSYEQYF | TGCGCCAGCACTCCAGGGGGGTACTCCTACGAGCAGTACTTC
. | . | TRBJ2-3 | TRBV28 | CASSLQRSTDTQYF | TGTGCCAGCAGTTTACAGCGGAGCACAGATACGCAGTATTTT
few | TRBD1 | TRBJ1-2 | TRBV5-6 | CASSWGTDGYTF | TGTGCCAGCAGCTGGGGGACAGATGGCTACACCTTC
. | TRBD2 | TRBJ2-1 | TRBV18 | CASSATRAGGPGEQFF | TGTGCCAGCTCCGCTACCCGGGCGGGAGGGCCGGGTGAGCAGTTCTTC
. | TRBD2 | TRBJ2-2 | TRBV6-1 | CASSDEGLAGEVGGELFF | TGTGCCAGCAGTGACGAGGGACTAGCGGGGGAGGTTGGCGGGGAGCTGTTTTTT
. | . | TRBJ2-5 | TRBV6-2/TRBV6-3 | CASSPRDSQETQYF | TGTGCCAGCAGTCCCCGGGACTCCCAAGAGACCCAGTACTTC
. | . | TRBJ1-4 | TRBV28 | CASSLRGGGFGEKLFF | TGTGCCAGCAGTTTGAGGGGGGGAGGGTTCGGTGAAAAACTGTTTTTT
few | TRBD1 | TRBJ2-7 | TRBV2 | CASGGDRVTYEQYF | TGTGCCAGCGGTGGGGACAGGGTCACCTACGAGCAGTACTTC
. | TRBD2 | TRBJ2-5 | TRBV7-9 | CASSPLAGYQETQYF | TGTGCCAGCAGCCCCCTAGCGGGATATCAAGAGACCCAGTACTTC
. | TRBD2 | TRBJ2-5 | TRBV30 | CAWVCVGLAGARETQYF | TGTGCCTGGGTCTGTGTGGGACTAGCGGGAGCGCGGGAGACCCAGTACTTC
. | TRBD1 | TRBJ1-1 | TRBV3-1/TRBV3-2 | CASSHGTGRTEAFF | TGTGCCAGCAGCCATGGGACAGGGAGGACTGAAGCTTTCTTT
few | TRBD2 | TRBJ2-1 | TRBV24-1 | CATSDSRLAGVDEQFF | TGTGCCACCAGTGATTCAAGGCTAGCGGGAGTGGATGAGCAGTTCTTC
. | TRBD2 | TRBJ2-7 | TRBV5-5 | CASSRMTSGYEQYF | TGTGCCAGCAGCCGAATGACTAGCGGGTACGAGCAGTACTTC
once | TRBD1 | TRBJ2-7 | TRBV5-6 | CASSSGQGNYEQYF | TGTGCCAGCAGCTCTGGACAGGGGAATTACGAGCAGTACTTC
. | TRBD2 | TRBJ2-7 | TRBV2 | CASRKTSAGYEQYF | TGTGCCAGCAGGAAGACTAGCGCAGGCTACGAGCAGTACTTC
. | . | TRBJ2-1 | TRBV14 | CASSQLTVSNEQFF | TGTGCCAGCAGCCAATTGACAGTGTCCAATGAGCAGTTCTTC
. | TRBD2 | TRBJ2-3 | TRBV13 | CASSQGLAGGLRYTQYF | TGTGCCAGCAGCCAGGGACTAGCGGGAGGACTAAGATATACGCAGTATTTT
. | . | TRBJ2-1 | TRBV11-3 | CASSLVTANNEQFF | TGTGCCAGCAGCCTAGTGACAGCTAACAATGAGCAGTTCTTC
. | . | TRBJ1-5 | TRBV7-9 | CASSLDGQPQHF | TGTGCCAGCAGCTTAGACGGTCAGCCCCAGCATTTT
once | . | TRBJ2-5 | TRBV29-1 | CSAETSYETQYF | TGCAGCGCCGAGACTAGTTATGAGACCCAGTACTTC
. | . | TRBJ2-3 | TRBV7-8 | CASSFYSTTDTQYF | TGTGCCAGCAGCTTTTATAGTACGACAGATACGCAGTATTTT
. | . | TRBJ2-5 | TRBV5-1 | CASRPGPEAGETQYF | TGCGCCAGCAGACCGGGCCCGGAAGCGGGAGAGACCCAGTACTTC
. | . | TRBJ1-6 | TRBV6-5 | CASSYSPRNSPLHF | TGTGCCAGCAGTTACTCCCCCAGAAATTCACCCCTCCACTTT
once | . | TRBJ2-1 | TRBV3-1/TRBV3-2 | CASSQDLGGPQFF | TGTGCCAGCAGCCAAGATTTAGGAGGGCCCCAGTTCTTC
. | . | TRBJ2-5 | TRBV19 | CASSISGLPQETQYF | TGTGCCAGTAGTATTTCTGGGCTACCTCAAGAGACCCAGTACTTC
. | TRBD2 | TRBJ2-1 | TRBV5-4 | CASSLVLAVEDEQFF | TGTGCCAGCAGCTTGGTCCTAGCGGTTGAGGATGAGCAGTTCTTC
. | . | TRBJ2-2 | TRBV6-5 | CASSLQGGTGELFF | TGTGCCAGCAGTCTCCAGGGGGGTACCGGGGAGCTGTTTTTT
. | TRBD1 | TRBJ1-6 | TRBV6-6 | CASSKRDRDNSPLHF | TGTGCCAGCAGTAAAAGGGACAGGGATAATTCACCCCTCCACTTT
. | . | TRBJ1-2 | TRBV18 | CASSPMGDGYTF | TGTGCCAGCTCACCAATGGGCGATGGCTACACCTTC
few | . | TRBJ2-1 | TRBV29-1 | CSAEIGGGSYNEQFF | TGCAGCGCCGAGATAGGTGGCGGCTCCTACAATGAGCAGTTCTTC
. | . | TRBJ2-7 | TRBV6-5 | CASRPLGVSYEQYF | TGTGCCAGCAGGCCATTGGGCGTCTCCTACGAGCAGTACTTC
. | TRBD1 | TRBJ2-1 | TRBV3-1/TRBV3-2 | CASSQFRDRGNEQFF | TGTGCCAGCAGCCAATTCCGGGACAGGGGCAATGAGCAGTTCTTC
. | . | TRBJ2-3 | TRBV3-1/TRBV3-2 | CASSASFYAQYF | TGTGCCAGCAGCGCGTCCTTTTATGCGCAGTATTTT
few | . | TRBJ1-2 | TRBV6-5 | CASSRTANYGYTF | TGTGCCAGCAGTAGGACAGCGAACTATGGCTACACCTTC
once | . | TRBJ2-1 | TRBV11-2 | CASSLVGWSGMDNEQFF | TGTGCCAGCAGCTTAGTGGGTTGGTCAGGGATGGACAATGAGCAGTTCTTC
. | . | TRBJ2-3 | TRBV6-5 | CASSPRRDTQYF | TGTGCCAGCAGTCCGCGGCGTGATACGCAGTATTTT
. | TRBD1 | TRBJ2-1 | TRBV6-1 | CASSGQGASSYNEQFF | TGTGCCAGCAGTGGCCAGGGGGCCAGCTCCTACAATGAGCAGTTCTTC
. | . | TRBJ1-2 | TRBV19 | CASSPGQSTWGYTF | TGTGCCAGTAGTCCGGGACAATCGACTTGGGGCTACACCTTC
few | . | TRBJ1-3 | TRBV24-1 | CATSDSSFGGSPEAGNTIYF | TGTGCCACCAGTGATTCCTCCTTTGGTGGCAGCCCCGAGGCTGGAAACACCATATATTTT